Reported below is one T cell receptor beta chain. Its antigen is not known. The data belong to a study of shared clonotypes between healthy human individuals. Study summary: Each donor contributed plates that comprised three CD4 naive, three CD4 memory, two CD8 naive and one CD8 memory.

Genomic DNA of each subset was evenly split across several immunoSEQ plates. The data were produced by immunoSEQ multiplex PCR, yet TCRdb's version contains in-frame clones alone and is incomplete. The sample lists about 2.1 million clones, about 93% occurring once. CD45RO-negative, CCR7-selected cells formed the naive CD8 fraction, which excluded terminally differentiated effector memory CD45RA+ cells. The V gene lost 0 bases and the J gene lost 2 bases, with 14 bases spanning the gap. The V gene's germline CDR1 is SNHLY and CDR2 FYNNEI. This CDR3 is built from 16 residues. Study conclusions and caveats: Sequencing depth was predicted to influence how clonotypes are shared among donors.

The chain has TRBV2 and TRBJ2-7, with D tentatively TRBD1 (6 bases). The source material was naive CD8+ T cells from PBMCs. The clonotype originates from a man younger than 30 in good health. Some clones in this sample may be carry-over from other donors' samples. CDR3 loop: CASSEARAGVAYEQYF. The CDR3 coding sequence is TGTGCCAGCAGTGAAGCACGGGCAGGGGTTGCCTACGAGCAGTACTTC.